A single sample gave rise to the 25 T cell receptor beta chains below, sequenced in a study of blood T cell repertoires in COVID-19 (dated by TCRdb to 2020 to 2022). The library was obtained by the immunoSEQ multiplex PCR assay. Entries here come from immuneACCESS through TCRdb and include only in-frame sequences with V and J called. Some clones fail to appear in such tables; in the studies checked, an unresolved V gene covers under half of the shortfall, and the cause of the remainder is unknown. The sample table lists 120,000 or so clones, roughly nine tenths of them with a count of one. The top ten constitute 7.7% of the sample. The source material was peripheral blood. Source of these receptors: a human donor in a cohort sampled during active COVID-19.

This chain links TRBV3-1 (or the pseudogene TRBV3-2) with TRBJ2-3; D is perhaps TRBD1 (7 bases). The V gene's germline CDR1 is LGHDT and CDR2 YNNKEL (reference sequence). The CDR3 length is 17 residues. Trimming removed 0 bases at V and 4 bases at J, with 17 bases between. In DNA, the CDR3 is TGTGCCAGCAGCCAAGATGGGAGACAGGGAGGTTCAGATACGCAGTATTTT. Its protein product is CASSQDGRQGGSDTQYF.

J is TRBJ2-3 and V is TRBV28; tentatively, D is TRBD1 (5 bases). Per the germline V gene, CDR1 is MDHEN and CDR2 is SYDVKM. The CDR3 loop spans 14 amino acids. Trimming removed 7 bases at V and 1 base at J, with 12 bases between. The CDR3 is CASTQGLGTDTQYF. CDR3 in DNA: TGTGCCAGCACTCAGGGCCTTGGCACAGATACGCAGTATTTT.

The DNA of the CDR3 is TGTGCCAGCAGCCAACAGGGAAACACTGAAGCTTTCTTT. Protein sequence: CASSQQGNTEAFF. The V gene is TRBV28, the J gene TRBJ1-1; D is perhaps TRBD1 (6 bases). Trimming left V 6 bases short and J 2 bases short, with 10 bases between. The CDR3 is made up of 13 amino acids. The germline V gene has CDR1 MDHEN and CDR2 SYDVKM.

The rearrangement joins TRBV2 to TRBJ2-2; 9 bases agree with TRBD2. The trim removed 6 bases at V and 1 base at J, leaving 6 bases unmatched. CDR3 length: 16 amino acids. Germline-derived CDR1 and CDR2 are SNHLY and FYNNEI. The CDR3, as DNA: TGTGCCAGCAGCGGGTTAGCGGGGGTGAACACCGGGGAGCTGTTTTTT. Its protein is CASSGLAGVNTGELFF.

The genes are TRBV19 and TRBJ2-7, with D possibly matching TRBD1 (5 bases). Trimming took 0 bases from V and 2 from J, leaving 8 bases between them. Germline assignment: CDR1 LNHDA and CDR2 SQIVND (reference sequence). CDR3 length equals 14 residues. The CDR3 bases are TGTGCCAGTAGTATAGATCAGGGCACCTACGAGCAGTACTTC. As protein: CASSIDQGTYEQYF.

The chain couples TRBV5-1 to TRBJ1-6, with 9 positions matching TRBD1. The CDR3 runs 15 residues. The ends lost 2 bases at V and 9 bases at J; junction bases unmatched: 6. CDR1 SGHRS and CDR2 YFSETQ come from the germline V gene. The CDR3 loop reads CASSLVPGQGSPLHF. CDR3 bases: TGCGCCAGCAGCTTAGTCCCGGGACAGGGTTCACCCCTCCACTTT.

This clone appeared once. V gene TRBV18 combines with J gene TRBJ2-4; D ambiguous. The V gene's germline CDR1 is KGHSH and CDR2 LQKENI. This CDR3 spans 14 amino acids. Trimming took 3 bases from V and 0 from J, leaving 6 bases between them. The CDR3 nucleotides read TGTGCCAGCTCACCTCTAGAAGCCAAAAACATTCAGTACTTC. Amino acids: CASSPLEAKNIQYF.

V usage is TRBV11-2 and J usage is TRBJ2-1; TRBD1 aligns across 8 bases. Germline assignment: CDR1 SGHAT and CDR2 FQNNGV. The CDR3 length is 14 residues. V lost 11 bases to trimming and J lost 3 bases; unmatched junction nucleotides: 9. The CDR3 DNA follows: TGTGCCCCTCCAGGGGGCACAATCTACAATGAGCAGTTCTTC. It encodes CAPPGGTIYNEQFF. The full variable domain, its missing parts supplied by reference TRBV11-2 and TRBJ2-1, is EAGVAQSPRYKIIEKRQSVAFWCNPISGHATLYWYQQILGQGPKLLIQFQNNGVVDDSQLPKDRFSAERLKGVDSTLKIQPAKLEDSAVYLCAPPGGTIYNEQFFGPGTRLTVL.

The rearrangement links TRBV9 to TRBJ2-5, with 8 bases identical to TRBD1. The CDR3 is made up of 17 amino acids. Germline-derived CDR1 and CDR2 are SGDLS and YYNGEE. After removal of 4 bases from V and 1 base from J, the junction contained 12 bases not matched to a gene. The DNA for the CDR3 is TGTGCCAGCAGCCCCCGGCTGGTGGGACAGGCCCAAGAGACCCAGTACTTC. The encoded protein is CASSPRLVGQAQETQYF.

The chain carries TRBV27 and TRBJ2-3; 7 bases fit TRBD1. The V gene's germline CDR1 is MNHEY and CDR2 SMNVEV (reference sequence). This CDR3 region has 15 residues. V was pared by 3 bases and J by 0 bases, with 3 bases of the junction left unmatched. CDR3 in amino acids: CASSLRGLSTDTQYF. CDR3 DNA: TGTGCCAGCAGTTTGAGGGGGCTTAGCACAGATACGCAGTATTTT.

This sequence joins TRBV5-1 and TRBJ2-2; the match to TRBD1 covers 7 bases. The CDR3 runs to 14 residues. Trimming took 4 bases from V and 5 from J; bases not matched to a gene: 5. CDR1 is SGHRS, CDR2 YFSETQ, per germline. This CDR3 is CASSTGQKTGELFF. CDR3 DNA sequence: TGCGCCAGCAGCACGGGACAGAAAACCGGGGAGCTGTTTTTT. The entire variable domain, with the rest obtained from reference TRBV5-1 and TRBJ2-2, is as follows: KAGVTQTPRYLIKTRGQQVTLSCSPISGHRSVSWYQQTPGQGLQFLFEYFSETQRNKGNFPGRFSGRQFSNSRSEMNVSTLELGDSALYLCASSTGQKTGELFFGEGSRLTVL.

In DNA form, the CDR3 reads TGTGCCAGCAGCGCCGCGCCTCGCTATGGCTACACCTTC. As protein: CASSAAPRYGYTF. The chain joins TRBV28 to TRBJ1-2; D ambiguous. This CDR3 comprises 13 residues. V gave up 6 bases and J gave up 4 bases, with 12 bases separating them. Germline CDR1 and CDR2: MDHEN and SYDVKM.

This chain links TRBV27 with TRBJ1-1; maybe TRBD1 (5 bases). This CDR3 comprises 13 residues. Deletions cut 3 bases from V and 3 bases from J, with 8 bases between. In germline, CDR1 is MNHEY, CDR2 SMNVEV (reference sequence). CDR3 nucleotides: TGTGCCAGCAGTTTCGGGGGGTACACTGAAGCTTTCTTT. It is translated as CASSFGGYTEAFF.

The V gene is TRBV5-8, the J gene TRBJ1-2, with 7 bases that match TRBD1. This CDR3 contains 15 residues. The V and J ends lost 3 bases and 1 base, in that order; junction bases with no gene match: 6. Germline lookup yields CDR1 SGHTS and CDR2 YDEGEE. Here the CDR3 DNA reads TGTGCCAGCAGCTATAGACAGGGAAGTAACTATGGCTACACCTTC. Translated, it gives CASSYRQGSNYGYTF.

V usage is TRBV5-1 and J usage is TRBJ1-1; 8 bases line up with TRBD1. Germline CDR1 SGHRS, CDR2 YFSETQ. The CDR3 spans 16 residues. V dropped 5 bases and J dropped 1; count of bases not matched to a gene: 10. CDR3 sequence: CASSFPATGENTEAFF. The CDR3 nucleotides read TGCGCCAGCAGTTTCCCAGCGACAGGGGAGAACACTGAAGCTTTCTTT.

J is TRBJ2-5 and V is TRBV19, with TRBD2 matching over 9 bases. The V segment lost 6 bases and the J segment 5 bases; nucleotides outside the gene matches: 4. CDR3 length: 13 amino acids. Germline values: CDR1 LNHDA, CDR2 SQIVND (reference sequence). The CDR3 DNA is TGTGCCAGTAGGGTGAGCGGGAGGGAGACCCAGTACTTC. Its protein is CASRVSGRETQYF.

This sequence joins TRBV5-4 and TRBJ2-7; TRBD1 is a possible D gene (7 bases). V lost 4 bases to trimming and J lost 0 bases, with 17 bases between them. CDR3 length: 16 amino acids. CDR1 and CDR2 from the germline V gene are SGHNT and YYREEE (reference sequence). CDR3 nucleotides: TGTGCCAGCAGCGGACTACTGACAGGGAGCTCCTACGAGCAGTACTTC. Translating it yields CASSGLLTGSSYEQYF.

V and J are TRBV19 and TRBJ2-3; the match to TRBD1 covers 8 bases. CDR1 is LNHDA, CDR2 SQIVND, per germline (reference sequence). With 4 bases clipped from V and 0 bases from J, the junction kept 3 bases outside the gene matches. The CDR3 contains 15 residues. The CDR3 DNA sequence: TGTGCCAGTAGTACCCGGACAGGGAGCACAGATACGCAGTATTTT. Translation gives CASSTRTGSTDTQYF.

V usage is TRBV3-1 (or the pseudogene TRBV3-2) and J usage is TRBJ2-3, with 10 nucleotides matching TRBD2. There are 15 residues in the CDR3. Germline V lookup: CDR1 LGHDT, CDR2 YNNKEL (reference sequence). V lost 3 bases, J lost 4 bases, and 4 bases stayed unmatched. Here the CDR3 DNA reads TGTGCCAGCAGCCAGCTAGCGGGAGTATCAGATACGCAGTATTTT. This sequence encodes CASSQLAGVSDTQYF.

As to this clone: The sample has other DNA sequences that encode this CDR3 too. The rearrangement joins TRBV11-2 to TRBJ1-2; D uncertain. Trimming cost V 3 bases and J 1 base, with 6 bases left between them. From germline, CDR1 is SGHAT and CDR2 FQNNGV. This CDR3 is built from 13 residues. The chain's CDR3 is CASSFSGNYGYTF. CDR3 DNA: TGTGCCAGCAGCTTCAGCGGTAACTATGGCTACACCTTC.

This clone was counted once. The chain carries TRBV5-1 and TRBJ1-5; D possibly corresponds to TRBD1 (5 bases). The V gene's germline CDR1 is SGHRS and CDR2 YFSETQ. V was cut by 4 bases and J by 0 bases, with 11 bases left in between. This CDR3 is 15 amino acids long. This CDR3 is CASSRWGDSNQPQHF. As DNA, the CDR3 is TGCGCCAGCAGCCGTTGGGGGGATAGCAATCAGCCCCAGCATTTT.

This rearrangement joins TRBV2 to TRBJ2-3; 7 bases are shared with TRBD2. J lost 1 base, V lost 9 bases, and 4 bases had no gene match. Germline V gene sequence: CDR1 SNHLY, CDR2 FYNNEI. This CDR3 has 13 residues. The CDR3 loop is CARQREGTDTQYF. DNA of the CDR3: TGTGCCAGGCAACGGGAGGGCACAGATACGCAGTATTTT.

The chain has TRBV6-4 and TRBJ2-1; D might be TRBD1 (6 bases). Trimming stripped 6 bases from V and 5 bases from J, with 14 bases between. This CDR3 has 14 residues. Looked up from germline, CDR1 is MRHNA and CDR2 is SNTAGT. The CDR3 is CASRAGTFDNEQFF. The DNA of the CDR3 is TGTGCCAGCAGAGCCGGGACATTTGACAATGAGCAGTTCTTC.

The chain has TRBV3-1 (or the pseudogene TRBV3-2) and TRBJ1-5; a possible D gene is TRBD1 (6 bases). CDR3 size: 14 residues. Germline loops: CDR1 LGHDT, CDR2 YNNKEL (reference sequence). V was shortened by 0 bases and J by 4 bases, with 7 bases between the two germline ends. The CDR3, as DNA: TGTGCCAGCAGCCAAGATCAGGGGAATCAGCCCCAGCATTTT. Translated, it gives CASSQDQGNQPQHF.

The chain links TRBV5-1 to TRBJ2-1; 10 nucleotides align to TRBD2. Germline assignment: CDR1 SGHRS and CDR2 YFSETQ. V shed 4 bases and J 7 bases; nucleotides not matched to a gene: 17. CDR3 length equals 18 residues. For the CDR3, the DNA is TGCGCCAGCAGCCTCCGTGAACCTAGCGGGAGCTACTTAAATGAGCAGTTCTTC. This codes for CASSLREPSGSYLNEQFF. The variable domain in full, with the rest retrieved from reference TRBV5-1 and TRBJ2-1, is KAGVTQTPRYLIKTRGQQVTLSCSPISGHRSVSWYQQTPGQGLQFLFEYFSETQRNKGNFPGRFSGRQFSNSRSEMNVSTLELGDSALYLCASSLREPSGSYLNEQFFGPGTRLTVL.